This TCR beta chain derives from a study of Ad26.COV2.S vaccination and SARS-CoV-2 variants. Turning to the study itself: Enrollment placed the donor in the COV1001 Ad26.COV2.S trial arm. Intramuscularly, Ad26.COV2.S was given either once or twice, 56 days apart. Regarding the study as a whole: After vaccination, reports described spike-specific CD8+ and CD4+ T cell responses as showing substantial breadth.

The CDR3 consists of 14 residues. Germline V gives CDR1 MDHEN, CDR2 SYDVKM. Trimming cost V 4 bases and J 8 bases; bases outside gene matches: 6. Comments on this clone: Its antigen is as yet unknown.

Method: immunoSEQ multiplex PCR; TCRdb's copy keeps in-frame clones and lacks some. Seen here are around 370,000 clones, about 88% observed once, and the top ten hold about 3.5%. Treatment specified: roughly 19 received Ad26.COV2.S at low or high dose, single or two shots; roughly 5 received placebo; per-sample allocation not given. Samples came from day 63 after the first vaccine or placebo injection. The TCR was taken from a person aged 18 to 59 who received the Ad26.COV2.S COVID-19 vaccine or a placebo. The chain links TRBV28 to TRBJ1-2, with 11 bases lining up with TRBD1. The sequences come from peripheral blood, collected in a trial of Ad26.COV2.S vaccine versus placebo. The CDR3 bases are TGTGCCAGCAGTTGGACAGGGGGCGAAGTGGGCTACACCTTC. It is translated as CASSWTGGEVGYTF.